A single TCR beta chain is shown here with its context. The data originate from a study of sequential checkpoint blockade in melanoma. The overall study: Both treatment sequences were followed by maintenance nivolumab.

Generated by immunoSEQ multiplex PCR, the TCRdb table keeps only in-frame clones and is missing some. The sample records roughly 20,000 clones, under 85% being singletons. Per germline, CDR1 MNHEY and CDR2 SMNVEV (reference sequence). After removal of 4 bases from V and 4 bases from J, the junction contained 7 bases not matched to a gene. The CDR3 totals 16 residues. The sample's treatment: randomized to nivolumab then ipilimumab (arm A) or the reverse (arm B). DNA-damaging chemotherapy had not been given to any patient beforehand. Live CD3+CD8+ CD19− CD56− cells were sorted from PBMCs. Sequencing used CD8+ T cells sorted from blood (inferred from file names), obtained from a patient given nivolumab and ipilimumab in sequence. The TCR was taken from a human donor with melanoma. The V gene is TRBV27, the J gene TRBJ1-1; 12 bases agree with TRBD1. DNA for the CDR3: TGTGCCAGCAGTTATGCGGGGACAGGGGGCGGCACTGAAGCTTTCTTT. It yields the protein CASSYAGTGGGTEAFF.